This T cell receptor (beta chain) is drawn from a study of blood T cell repertoires in COVID-19. Method: immunoSEQ multiplex PCR; TCRdb's copy keeps in-frame clones and lacks some. Among approximately 200,000 clones, about 80% were seen once, and the ten largest hold roughly 7%. V was cut by 3 bases and J by 6 bases, with 15 bases left in between. The length of the CDR3 is 16 residues. Per germline, CDR1 LNHDA and CDR2 SQIVND (reference sequence). Participants were aged about 18 to 95 years, lived in 20 to 25 US areas, and enrolled virtually. Participants' own reports of clinical history determined their cohort assignment.

This TCR derives from a man in his forties who had recovered from COVID-19. The sequencing input was PBMCs or T cells enriched from blood (not recorded which). V usage is TRBV19 and J usage is TRBJ1-6; perhaps TRBD1 as D (5 bases). CDR3 nucleotide sequence: TGTGCCAGTAGTATTGGGGCGCGAGTACTTAATTCACCCCTCCACTTT. Translated: CASSIGARVLNSPLHF. Drawing the rest from reference TRBV19 and TRBJ1-6, the complete variable domain is DGGITQSPKYLFRKEGQNVTLSCEQNLNHDAMYWYRQDPGQGLRLIYYSQIVNDFQKGDIAEGYSVSREKKESFPLTVTSAQKNPTAFYLCASSIGARVLNSPLHFGNGTRLTVT.